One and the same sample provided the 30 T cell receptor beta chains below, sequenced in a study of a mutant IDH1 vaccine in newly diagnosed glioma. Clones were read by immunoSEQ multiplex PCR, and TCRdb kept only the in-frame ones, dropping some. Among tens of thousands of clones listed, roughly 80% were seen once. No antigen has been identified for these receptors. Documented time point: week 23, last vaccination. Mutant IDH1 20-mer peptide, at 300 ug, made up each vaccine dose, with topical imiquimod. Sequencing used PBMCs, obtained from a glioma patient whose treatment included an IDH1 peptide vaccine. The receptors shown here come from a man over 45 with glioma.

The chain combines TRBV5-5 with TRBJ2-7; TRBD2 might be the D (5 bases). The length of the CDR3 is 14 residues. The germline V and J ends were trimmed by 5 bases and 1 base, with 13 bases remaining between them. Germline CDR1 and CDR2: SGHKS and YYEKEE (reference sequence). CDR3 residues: CASSSVGRSYEQYF. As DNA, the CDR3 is TGTGCCAGCAGTTCTGTGGGGAGATCCTACGAGCAGTACTTC.

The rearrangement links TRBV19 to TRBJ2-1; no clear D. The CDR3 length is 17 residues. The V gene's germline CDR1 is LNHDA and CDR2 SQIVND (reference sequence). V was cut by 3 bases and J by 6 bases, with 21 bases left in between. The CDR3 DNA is TGTGCCAGTAGTATTAATAATCTCGGGTCCCTAGGCAATGAGCAGTTCTTC. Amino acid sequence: CASSINNLGSLGNEQFF.

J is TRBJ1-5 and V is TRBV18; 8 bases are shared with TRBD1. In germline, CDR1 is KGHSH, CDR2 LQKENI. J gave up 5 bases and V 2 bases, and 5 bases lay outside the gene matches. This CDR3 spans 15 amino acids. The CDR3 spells CASSPSQGGYQPQHF. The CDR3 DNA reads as TGTGCCAGCTCACCATCACAGGGGGGGTATCAGCCCCAGCATTTT.

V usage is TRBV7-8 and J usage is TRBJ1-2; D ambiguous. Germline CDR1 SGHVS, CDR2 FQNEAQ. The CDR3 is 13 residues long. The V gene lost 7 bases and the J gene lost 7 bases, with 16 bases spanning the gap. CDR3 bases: TGTGCCAGCACCCAGAGGGAGAATCTTGGCTACACCTTC. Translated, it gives CASTQRENLGYTF. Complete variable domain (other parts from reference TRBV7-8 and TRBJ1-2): GAGVSQSPRYKVAKRGQDVALRCDPISGHVSLFWYQQALGQGPEFLTYFQNEAQLDKSGLPSDRFFAERPEGSVSTLKIQRTQQEDSAVYLCASTQRENLGYTFGSGTRLTVV.

The CDR3 DNA sequence: TGTGCCAGCAGTTTGTCCCCGGACGGTTACGAGCAGTACTTC. As protein: CASSLSPDGYEQYF. The J gene is TRBJ2-7, the V gene TRBV27; D is uncertain. CDR1 and CDR2 from the germline V gene are MNHEY and SMNVEV (reference sequence). Trimming took off 3 bases at V and 4 bases at J, with 13 bases between the two ends. The CDR3 length is 14 residues.

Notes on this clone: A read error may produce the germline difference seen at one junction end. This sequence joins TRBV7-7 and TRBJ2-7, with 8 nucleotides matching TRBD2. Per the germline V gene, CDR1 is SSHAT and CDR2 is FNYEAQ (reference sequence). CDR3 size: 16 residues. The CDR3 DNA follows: TGTGCTAGCAGCCCCCTAGCGGGTCCGAGCTCCTACGAGCAGTACTTC. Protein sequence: CASSPLAGPSSYEQYF.

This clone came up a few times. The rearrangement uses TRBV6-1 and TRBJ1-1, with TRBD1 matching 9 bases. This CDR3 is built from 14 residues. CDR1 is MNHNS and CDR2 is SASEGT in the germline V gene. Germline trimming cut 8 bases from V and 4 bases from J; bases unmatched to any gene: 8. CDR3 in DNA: TGTGCCAGCCGGAAGGACAGGGGTGGCACTGAAGCTTTCTTT. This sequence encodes CASRKDRGGTEAFF.

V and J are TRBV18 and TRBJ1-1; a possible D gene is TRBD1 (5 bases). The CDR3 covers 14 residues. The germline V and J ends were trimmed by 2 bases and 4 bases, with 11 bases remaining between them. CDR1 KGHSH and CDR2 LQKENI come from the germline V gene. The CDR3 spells CASSPGAGLTEAFF. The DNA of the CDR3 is TGTGCCAGCTCACCAGGGGCAGGGCTCACTGAAGCTTTCTTT.

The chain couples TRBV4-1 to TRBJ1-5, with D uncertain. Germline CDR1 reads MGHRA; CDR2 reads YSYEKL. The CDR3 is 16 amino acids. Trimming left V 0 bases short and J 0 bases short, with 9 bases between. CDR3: CASSQEAAHSNQPQHF. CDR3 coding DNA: TGCGCCAGCAGCCAAGAGGCAGCCCATAGCAATCAGCCCCAGCATTTT.

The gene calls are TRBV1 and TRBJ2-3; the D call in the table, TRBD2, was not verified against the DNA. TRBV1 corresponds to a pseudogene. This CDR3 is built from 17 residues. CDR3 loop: CTSSRKGAELTTDTQYF. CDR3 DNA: TGCACCAGCAGCCGGAAGGGAGCCGAGCTAACCACAGATACGCAGTATTTT.

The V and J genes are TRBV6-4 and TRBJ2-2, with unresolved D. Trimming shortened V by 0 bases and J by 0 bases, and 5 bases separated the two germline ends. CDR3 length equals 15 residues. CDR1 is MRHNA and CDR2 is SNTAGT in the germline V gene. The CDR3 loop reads CASSDSGTNTGELFF. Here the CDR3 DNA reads TGTGCCAGCAGTGACTCAGGGACGAACACCGGGGAGCTGTTTTTT.

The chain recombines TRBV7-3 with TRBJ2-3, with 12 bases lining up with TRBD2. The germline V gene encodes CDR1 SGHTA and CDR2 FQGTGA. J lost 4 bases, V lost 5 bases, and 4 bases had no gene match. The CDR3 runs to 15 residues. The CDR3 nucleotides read TGTGCCAGCAGCGCTAGCGGGGGGGCGTCAGATACGCAGTATTTT. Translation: CASSASGGASDTQYF.

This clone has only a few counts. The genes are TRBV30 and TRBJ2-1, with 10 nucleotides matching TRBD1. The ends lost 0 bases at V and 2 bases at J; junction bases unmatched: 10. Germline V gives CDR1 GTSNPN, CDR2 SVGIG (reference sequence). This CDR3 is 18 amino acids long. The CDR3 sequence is CAWSVRRGQGITYNEQFF. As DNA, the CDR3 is TGTGCCTGGAGTGTACGGAGGGGACAGGGGATAACCTACAATGAGCAGTTCTTC.

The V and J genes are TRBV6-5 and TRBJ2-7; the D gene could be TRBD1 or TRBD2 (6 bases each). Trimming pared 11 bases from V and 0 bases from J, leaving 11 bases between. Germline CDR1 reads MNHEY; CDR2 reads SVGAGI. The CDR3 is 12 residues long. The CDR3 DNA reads TGTGCCTCGGGGGCCCGCTCCTACGAGCAGTACTTC. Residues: CASGARSYEQYF.

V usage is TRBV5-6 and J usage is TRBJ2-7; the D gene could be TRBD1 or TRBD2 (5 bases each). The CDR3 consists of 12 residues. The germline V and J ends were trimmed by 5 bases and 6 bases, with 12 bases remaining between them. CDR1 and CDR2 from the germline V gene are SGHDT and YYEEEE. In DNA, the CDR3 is TGTGCCAGCAGTTGGGGGAGCGGCGAGCAGTACTTC. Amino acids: CASSWGSGEQYF.

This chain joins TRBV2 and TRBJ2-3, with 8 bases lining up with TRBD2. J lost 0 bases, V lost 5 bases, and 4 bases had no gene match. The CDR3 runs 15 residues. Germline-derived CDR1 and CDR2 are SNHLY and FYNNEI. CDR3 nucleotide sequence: TGTGCCAGCAGTCGCCAGCGGGGGAGCACAGATACGCAGTATTTT. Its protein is CASSRQRGSTDTQYF.

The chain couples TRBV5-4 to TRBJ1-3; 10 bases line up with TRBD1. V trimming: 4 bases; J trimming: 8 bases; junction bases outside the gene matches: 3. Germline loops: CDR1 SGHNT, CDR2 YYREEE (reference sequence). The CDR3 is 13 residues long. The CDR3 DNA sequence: TGTGCCAGCAGCCGGGACAGGGGCGACACCATATATTTT. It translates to CASSRDRGDTIYF.

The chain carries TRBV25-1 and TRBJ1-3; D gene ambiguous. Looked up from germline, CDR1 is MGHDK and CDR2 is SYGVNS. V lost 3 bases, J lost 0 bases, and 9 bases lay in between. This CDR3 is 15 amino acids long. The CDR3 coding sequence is TGTGCCAGCAGTGATCCGGGGATCTCTGGAAACACCATATATTTT. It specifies CASSDPGISGNTIYF.

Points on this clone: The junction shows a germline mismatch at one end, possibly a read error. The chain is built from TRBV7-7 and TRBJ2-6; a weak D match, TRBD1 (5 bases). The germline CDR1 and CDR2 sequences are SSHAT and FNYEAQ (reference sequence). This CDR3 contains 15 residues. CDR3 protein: CASSLGQHRGNVLTF. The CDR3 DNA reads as TGTGCTAGCAGCTTAGGCCAGCATAGGGGCAACGTCCTGACTTTC.

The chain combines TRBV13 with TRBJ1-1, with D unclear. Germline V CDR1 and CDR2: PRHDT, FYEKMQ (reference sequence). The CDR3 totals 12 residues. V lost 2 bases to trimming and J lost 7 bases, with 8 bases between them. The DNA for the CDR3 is TGTGCCAGCAGCTTAACGGGAATTGAAGCTTTCTTT. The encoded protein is CASSLTGIEAFF.

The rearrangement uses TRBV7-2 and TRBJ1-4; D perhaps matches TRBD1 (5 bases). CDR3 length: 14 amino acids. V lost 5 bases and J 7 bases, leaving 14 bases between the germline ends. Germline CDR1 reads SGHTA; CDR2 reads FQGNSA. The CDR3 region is CASSHDSIGEKLFF. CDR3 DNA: TGTGCCAGCAGCCACGACAGTATTGGTGAAAAACTGTTTTTT.

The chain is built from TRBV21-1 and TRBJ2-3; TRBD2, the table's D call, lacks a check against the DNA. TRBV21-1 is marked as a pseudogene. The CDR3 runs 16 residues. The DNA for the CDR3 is TGTGCCAGCAGCAAAGCGGGACTAGGGGCCACAGATACGCAGTATTTT. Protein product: CASSKAGLGATDTQYF.

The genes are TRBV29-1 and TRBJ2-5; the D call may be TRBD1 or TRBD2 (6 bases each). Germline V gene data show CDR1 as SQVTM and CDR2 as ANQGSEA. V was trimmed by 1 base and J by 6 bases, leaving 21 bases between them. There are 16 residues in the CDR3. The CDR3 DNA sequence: TGCAGCGTTGAAGGGGTTGGGGGCGGGATCTCGAAGACCCAGTACTTC. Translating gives CSVEGVGGGISKTQYF.

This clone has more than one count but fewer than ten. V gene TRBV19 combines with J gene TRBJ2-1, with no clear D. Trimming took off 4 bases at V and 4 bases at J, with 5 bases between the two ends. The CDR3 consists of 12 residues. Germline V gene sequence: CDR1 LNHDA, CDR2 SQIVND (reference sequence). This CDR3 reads CASSRVYNEQFF. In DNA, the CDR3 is TGTGCCAGTAGTAGGGTATACAATGAGCAGTTCTTC.

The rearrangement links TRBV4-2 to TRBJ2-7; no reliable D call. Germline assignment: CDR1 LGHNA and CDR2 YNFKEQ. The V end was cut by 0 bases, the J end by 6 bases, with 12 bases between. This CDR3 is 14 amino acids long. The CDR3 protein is CASSQEGAITEQYF. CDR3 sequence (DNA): TGTGCCAGCAGCCAAGAGGGCGCTATAACCGAGCAGTACTTC.

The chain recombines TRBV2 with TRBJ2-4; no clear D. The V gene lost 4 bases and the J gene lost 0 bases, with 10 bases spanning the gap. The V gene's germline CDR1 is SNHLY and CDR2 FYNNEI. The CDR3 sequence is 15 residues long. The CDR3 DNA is TGTGCCAGCAGTGCGGAGAACCTAGCCAAAAACATTCAGTACTTC. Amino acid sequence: CASSAENLAKNIQYF.

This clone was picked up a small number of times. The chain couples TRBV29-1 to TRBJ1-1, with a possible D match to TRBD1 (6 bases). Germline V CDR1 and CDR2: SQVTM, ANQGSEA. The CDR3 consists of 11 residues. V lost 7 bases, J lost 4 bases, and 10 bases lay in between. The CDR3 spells CSAAGVTEAFF. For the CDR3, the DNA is TGCAGCGCCGCAGGGGTCACTGAAGCTTTCTTT.

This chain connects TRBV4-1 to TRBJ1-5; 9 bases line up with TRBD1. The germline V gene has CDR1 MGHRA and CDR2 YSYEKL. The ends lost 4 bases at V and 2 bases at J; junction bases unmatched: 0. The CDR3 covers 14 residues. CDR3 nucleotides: TGCGCCAGCAGCCGGGACAGGGGCAATCAGCCCCAGCATTTT. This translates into CASSRDRGNQPQHF.

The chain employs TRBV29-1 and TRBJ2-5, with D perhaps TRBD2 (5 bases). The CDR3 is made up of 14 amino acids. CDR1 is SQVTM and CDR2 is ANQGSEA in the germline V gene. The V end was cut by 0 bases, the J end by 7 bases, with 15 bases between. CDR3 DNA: TGCAGCGTTGAAGATCTTGGTAGCGAGGTGACCCAGTACTTC. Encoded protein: CSVEDLGSEVTQYF. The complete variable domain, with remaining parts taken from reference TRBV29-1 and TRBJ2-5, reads SAVISQKPSRDICQRGTSLTIQCQVDSQVTMMFWYRQQPGQSLTLIATANQGSEATYESGFVIDKFPISRPNLTFSTLTVSNMSPEDSSIYLCSVEDLGSEVTQYFGPGTRLLVL.

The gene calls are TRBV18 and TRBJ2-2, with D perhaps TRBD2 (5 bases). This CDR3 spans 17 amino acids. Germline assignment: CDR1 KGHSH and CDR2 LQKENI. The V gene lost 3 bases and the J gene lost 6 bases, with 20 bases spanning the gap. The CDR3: CASSPGRDGNRAGELFF. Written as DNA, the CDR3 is TGTGCCAGCTCACCCGGACGGGATGGAAACCGGGCCGGGGAGCTGTTTTTT.